The present entry profiles one T cell receptor beta chain with its context. The entry originates in a study of blood T cell repertoires in COVID-19. Study overall: The United States, Italy and Spain were the sources of the acute and convalescent COVID-19 samples. PBMCs, B-cell-depleted T cells, or T cells were the source of the cDNA or gDNA that made up the material.

The V end was cut by 0 bases, the J end by 4 bases, with 19 bases between. Germline CDR1 reads SGHNT; CDR2 reads YENEEA. The CDR3 extends over 17 amino acids. Per the original data handling: Estimation of nucleated cell counts relied on the amplification of reference gene primers. TCRdb keeps only in-frame clones here, not all; method: immunoSEQ multiplex PCR. The V and J calls and clone size come from that table; D and trimming were worked out from the DNA. The top ten hold around 2.9% of the sample, which has a few hundred thousand clones, more than 75% seen once. The sequencing sample was made of peripheral blood. The TCR comes from a human donor in a cohort sampled during active COVID-19. This chain uses TRBV11-3 with TRBJ2-7; D possibly corresponds to TRBD2 (5 bases). CDR3 loop: CASSLDLRGLSEYEQYF. CDR3 nucleotides: TGTGCCAGCAGCTTAGATCTGCGCGGGCTAAGTGAATACGAGCAGTACTTC.